The T cell receptor beta chain described here comes from a study of OX40 agonist ivuxolimab in advanced cancers. Sequenced by immunoSEQ multiplex PCR; TCRdb stores in-frame clones only, minus some. The data contain approximately 94,000 clones, roughly 90% of them seen just once; the ten biggest clones take up roughly 3.5%. The material sequenced was CD4+ or CD8+ T cells sorted from blood, taken in a trial of the OX40 agonist ivuxolimab. The source is an adult with an advanced solid tumor such as melanoma, head and neck, liver or kidney cancer.

The CDR3 region has the DNA TGCGCCAGCAGCTTCGGGGGCGGGGACTACAATGAGCAGTTCTTC. It translates to CASSFGGGDYNEQFF. The chain employs TRBV10-2 and TRBJ2-1; the D call may be TRBD1 or TRBD2 (6 bases each). The CDR3 has 15 residues. Germline CDR1 and CDR2: WSHSY and SAAADI. Trimming removed 6 bases at V and 3 bases at J, with 15 bases between.